A selection of T cell receptor beta chains follows, all from one sample in a study of long-term antiretroviral therapy in people with HIV. TCRdb keeps only in-frame clones here, not all; method: immunoSEQ multiplex PCR. This table holds approximately 18,000 clones, 80% found once. The sequences come from unsorted PBMCs, collected 0.2 years after starting antiretroviral therapy. The receptors derive from a woman aged 40 to 50 with HIV. Each CDR3 is given with its conserved first and last residue. D genes are given only for firm matches. Clone size is not always given. Where it is, it says once, few, many or a class for expanded clones.

TRBV19	NA	TRBJ2-3	NA	TGTGCCAGTAGTCCGACCTTAGGGGGTACAGATACGCAGTATTTT	CASSPTLGGTDTQYF
TRBV29-1	TRBD1	TRBJ1-2	NA	TGCAGCGTTGCAATGGGACAGGGTGGAGGCTACACCTTC	CSVAMGQGGGYTF
TRBV15	TRBD1	TRBJ2-7	NA	TGTGCCACCAGCAGAGATGGGACAGCTCTAGCCTACGAGCAGTACTTC	CATSRDGTALAYEQYF
TRBV19	TRBD2	TRBJ2-3	NA	TGTGCCAGTAGTACCACTAGCGGGGGGGCCTCCGATACGCAGTATTTT	CASSTTSGGASDTQYF
TRBV5-1	NA	TRBJ1-1	NA	TGCGCCAGCAGCCCCCTGCCAGGCGAGAACACTGAAGCTTTCTTT	CASSPLPGENTEAFF
TRBV27	NA	TRBJ2-7	NA	TGTGCCAGCAGTTTAAGGGCTGGCGAGCAGTACTTC	CASSLRAGEQYF
TRBV5-1	TRBD1	TRBJ1-2	few	TGCGCCAGCAGCCGGGACAGCATGGATGGCTACACCTTC	CASSRDSMDGYTF
TRBV18	TRBD2	TRBJ2-1	NA	TGTGCCAGTTCTAAAGCCAGCGGGGGGAACAATGAGCAGTTCTTC	CASSKASGGNNEQFF
TRBV5-8	TRBD1	TRBJ1-3	NA	TGTGCCAGCAGCTTCCGAACAGGGGCTTTCTCTGGAAACACCATATATTTT	CASSFRTGAFSGNTIYF
TRBV27	TRBD2	TRBJ2-1	NA	TGTGCCAGCAGTATCCCGACTAGCGGAGCTCAGAATGAGCAGTTCTTC	CASSIPTSGAQNEQFF
TRBV19	TRBD1	TRBJ1-5	few	TGTGCCAGTGAGGACAGGGAGGGCAATCAGCCCCAGCATTTT	CASEDREGNQPQHF
TRBV30	NA	TRBJ1-2	NA	TGTGCCTTTACGGCAGGCACCGACTATGGCTACACCTTC	CAFTAGTDYGYTF
TRBV7-9	NA	TRBJ1-2	NA	TGTGCCAGCGCCCTGGACCCAAACTATGGCTACACCTTC	CASALDPNYGYTF
TRBV7-6	NA	TRBJ1-1	NA	TGTGCCAGCAGCTTAGTTGAGAACACTGAAGCTTTCTTT	CASSLVENTEAFF
TRBV5-6	NA	TRBJ2-2	NA	TGTGCCAGCAGCTTGGGAAACAGGGCCCCCGGGGAGCTGTTTTTT	CASSLGNRAPGELFF
TRBV5-6	NA	TRBJ2-1	NA	TGTGCCAGCAGCACAACCTGGAGCTTCGGTGAGCAGTTCTTC	CASSTTWSFGEQFF
TRBV4-3	TRBD2	TRBJ2-1	NA	TGCGCCAGCAGCCAAGATCTTGGACTAGGCGGCAATGAGCAGTTCTTC	CASSQDLGLGGNEQFF
TRBV5-4	NA	TRBJ2-7	once	TGTGCCAGCAGTCAGGATAGGGGCCCATTAAAGCAGTACTTC	CASSQDRGPLKQYF
TRBV29-1	NA	TRBJ1-1	NA	TGCAGCGTGGATACCAACACTGAAGCTTTCTTT	CSVDTNTEAFF
TRBV14	NA	TRBJ2-1	NA	TGTGCCAGCAGCCAAGGGGGGCCCCACAATGAGCAGTTCTTC	CASSQGGPHNEQFF
TRBV7-6	TRBD1	TRBJ1-5	NA	TGTGCCAGCAGCCCCGGACAGGGGGCGAGCAATCAGCCCCAGCATTTT	CASSPGQGASNQPQHF
TRBV4-1	TRBD1	TRBJ2-1	NA	TGCGCCAGCAGCCAAGATTCAAGGACAGGGGGCAATGAGCAGTTCTTC	CASSQDSRTGGNEQFF
TRBV29-1	NA	TRBJ1-2	NA	TGCAGCGTTGATCAGGGGACCTATGGCTACACCTTC	CSVDQGTYGYTF
TRBV5-5	NA	TRBJ1-2	NA	TGTGCCAGCAGCTTGGTAGAGCGAGTCTTGGCCTCCTCTTATGGCTACACCTTC	CASSLVERVLASSYGYTF
TRBV5-5	TRBD1	TRBJ1-5	NA	TGTGCCAGCAGCTTGGTGGGACAGGTCGGAGGCCAGCCCCAGCATTTT	CASSLVGQVGGQPQHF
TRBV6-1	NA	TRBJ2-1	NA	TGTGCCAGCAGTGAGTTCGGAGCGGGTGTTTACAATGAGCAGTTCTTC	CASSEFGAGVYNEQFF
TRBV7-9	TRBD1	TRBJ2-3	NA	TGTGCCAGCAGCGCACCGGGACAGGGGGCATCGAATACGCAGTATTTT	CASSAPGQGASNTQYF